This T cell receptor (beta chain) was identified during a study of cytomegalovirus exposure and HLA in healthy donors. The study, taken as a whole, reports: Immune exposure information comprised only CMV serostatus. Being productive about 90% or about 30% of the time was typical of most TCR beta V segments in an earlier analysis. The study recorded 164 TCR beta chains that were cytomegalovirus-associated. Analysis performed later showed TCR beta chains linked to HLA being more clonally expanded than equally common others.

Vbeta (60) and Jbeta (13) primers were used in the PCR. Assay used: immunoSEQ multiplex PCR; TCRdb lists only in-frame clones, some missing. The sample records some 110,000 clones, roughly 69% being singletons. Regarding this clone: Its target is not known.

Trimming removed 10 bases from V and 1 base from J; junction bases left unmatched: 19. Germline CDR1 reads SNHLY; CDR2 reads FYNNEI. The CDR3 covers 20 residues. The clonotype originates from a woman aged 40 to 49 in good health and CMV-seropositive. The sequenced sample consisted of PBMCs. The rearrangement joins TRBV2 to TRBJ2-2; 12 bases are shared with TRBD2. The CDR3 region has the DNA TGTGCCACCCTTTTTCCGGGACTAGCGGGCGCCCAAATGAACACCGGGGAGCTGTTTTTT. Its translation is CATLFPGLAGAQMNTGELFF.